Each of the 20 T cell receptor beta chains below was sequenced from the same sample in a study of blood T cell repertoires in COVID-19. Clones were read by immunoSEQ multiplex PCR, and TCRdb kept only the in-frame ones, dropping some. The table lists fewer than 60,000 clones, around nine tenths of them singletons, with around 4% in the top ten. The specimen sequenced was peripheral blood. The receptors derive from a man aged 45-65 years with acute or convalescent COVID-19.

The count of this clone is one. The chain recombines TRBV28 with TRBJ2-7; 7 bases map to TRBD1. The CDR3 spans 14 residues. Germline V gene sequence: CDR1 MDHEN, CDR2 SYDVKM. V was pared by 1 base and J by 2 bases, with 2 bases of the junction left unmatched. In DNA form, the CDR3 reads TGTGCCAGCAGTTTATCGGACAGGACCTACGAGCAGTACTTC. Protein sequence: CASSLSDRTYEQYF.

The V gene is TRBV6-6, the J gene TRBJ1-1; a weak D match, TRBD1 (6 bases). CDR3 size: 14 residues. Trimming removed 6 bases from V and 7 bases from J, with 18 bases in between. The germline CDR1 and CDR2 sequences are MNHNY and SVGAGI (reference sequence). CDR3 in amino acids: CASSFPPGANEAFF. The CDR3 DNA follows: TGTGCCAGCAGCTTCCCACCAGGGGCTAATGAAGCTTTCTTT.

V and J are TRBV14 and TRBJ1-2; D perhaps matches TRBD1 (6 bases). The length of the CDR3 is 13 residues. V was pared by 4 bases and J by 7 bases, with 13 bases between. CDR1 and CDR2 from the germline V gene are SGHDN and FVKESK. CDR3 sequence: CASSRGRGSGYTF. The CDR3 nucleotides read TGTGCCAGCAGCCGAGGCAGGGGTAGTGGCTACACCTTC.

The chain is built from TRBV9 and TRBJ1-1; D is unclear. CDR1 is SGDLS, CDR2 YYNGEE, per germline. The CDR3 length is 15 residues. V dropped 3 bases and J dropped 1 base, with 13 bases sitting between them. CDR3 region: CASSAGGDRNTEAFF. CDR3 coding DNA: TGTGCCAGCAGCGCTGGAGGCGACCGGAACACTGAAGCTTTCTTT.

The rearrangement links TRBV30 to TRBJ1-6; D not certain. This CDR3 is 13 amino acids long. From germline, CDR1 is GTSNPN and CDR2 SVGIG (reference sequence). With 0 bases removed from V and 7 bases from J, the gap between germline ends came to 7 bases. CDR3 loop: CAWSVRRNSPLHF. The CDR3 bases are TGTGCCTGGAGTGTACGGAGGAATTCACCCCTCCACTTT.

The chain combines TRBV19 with TRBJ1-4; TRBD1 matches 8 bases. This CDR3 spans 16 amino acids. Germline CDR1 reads LNHDA; CDR2 reads SQIVND (reference sequence). The junction had 7 bases not matched to a gene; V was cut back by 7 bases and J by 0 bases. The CDR3 reads CASTHTRGPTNEKLFF. The DNA of the CDR3 is TGTGCCAGTACCCACACCAGGGGGCCAACTAATGAAAAACTGTTTTTT. Complete variable domain (other parts from reference TRBV19 and TRBJ1-4): DGGITQSPKYLFRKEGQNVTLSCEQNLNHDAMYWYRQDPGQGLRLIYYSQIVNDFQKGDIAEGYSVSREKKESFPLTVTSAQKNPTAFYLCASTHTRGPTNEKLFFGSGTQLSVL.

CDR3 coding DNA: TGTGCCAGCAGCTCTACTTTGGGCACAGGGGCCATCTATGGCTACACCTTC. Protein sequence: CASSSTLGTGAIYGYTF. The rearrangement joins TRBV5-6 to TRBJ1-2; 7 nucleotides agree with TRBD1. J gave up 4 bases and V 3 bases, and 15 bases lay outside the gene matches. The CDR3 length is 17 residues. Germline CDR1 is SGHDT and CDR2 is YYEEEE.

The chain recombines TRBV27 with TRBJ1-3; weak D call: TRBD1 (6 bases). Per germline, CDR1 MNHEY and CDR2 SMNVEV (reference sequence). The CDR3 is 14 residues long. V shed 2 bases and J shed 4 bases, with 9 bases lying between them. The CDR3 loop reads CASSLTQGGNTIYF. The CDR3 DNA follows: TGTGCCAGCAGTTTAACCCAGGGGGGAAACACCATATATTTT.

The V call is TRBV18, the J call TRBJ2-5; TRBD1 matches 8 bases. This CDR3 has 12 amino acids. Losses at the gene ends were 4 bases for V and 7 bases for J; bases not matched to a gene: 2. Germline values: CDR1 KGHSH, CDR2 LQKENI. In DNA form, the CDR3 reads TGTGCCAGCTCACTGGACAGGGTGACCCAGTACTTC. Protein sequence: CASSLDRVTQYF. Drawing the rest from reference TRBV18 and TRBJ2-5, the complete variable domain is NAGVMQNPRHLVRRRGQEARLRCSPMKGHSHVYWYRQLPEEGLKFMVYLQKENIIDESGMPKERFSAEFPKEGPSILRIQQVVRGDSAAYFCASSLDRVTQYFGPGTRLLVL.

The J gene is TRBJ2-1, the V gene TRBV9; no firm D call. Trimming cost V 2 bases and J 4 bases, with 13 bases left between them. Germline V gene lookup returns CDR1 SGDLS and CDR2 YYNGEE. The CDR3 consists of 15 residues. Here the CDR3 DNA reads TGTGCCAGCAGCGTCGGGTCCGTATATTACAATGAGCAGTTCTTC. Translating gives CASSVGSVYYNEQFF.

The rearrangement uses TRBV24-1 and TRBJ2-2, with D perhaps matching TRBD2 (5 bases). The CDR3 loop spans 15 amino acids. Germline V lookup: CDR1 KGHDR, CDR2 SFDVKD. The germline V and J ends were trimmed by 2 bases and 0 bases, with 6 bases remaining between them. DNA for the CDR3: TGTGCCACCAGTGATTGGGGAGCGAACACCGGGGAGCTGTTTTTT. It encodes CATSDWGANTGELFF.

This clone was observed a handful of times. At one end, the junction sequence differs from germline, possibly due to a read error. The gene calls are TRBV12-5 and TRBJ1-4, with D perhaps TRBD1 (5 bases). The germline V gene has CDR1 LGHNT and CDR2 FRNRAP. The CDR3 covers 18 residues. The CDR3 protein is CASGLVLSGETTNEKLFF. CDR3 coding DNA: TGTGCTAGTGGTTTGGTATTATCGGGGGAGACAACGAATGAAAAACTGTTTTTT. Full variable domain (remainder filled in from reference TRBV12-5 and TRBJ1-4): DARVTQTPRHKVTEMGQEVTMRCQPILGHNTVFWYRQTMMQGLELLAYFRNRAPLDDSGMPKDRFSAEMPDATLATLKIQPSEPRDSAVYFCASGLVLSGETTNEKLFFGSGTQLSVL.

This clone is categorized as medium-sized (0.01 to 0.1%). The V and J genes are TRBV3-1 (or the pseudogene TRBV3-2) and TRBJ2-7; TRBD2 aligns across 7 bases. V trimming: 3 bases; J trimming: 2 bases; junction bases outside the gene matches: 4. The CDR3 is 14 residues long. The V gene's germline CDR1 is LGHDT and CDR2 YNNKEL (reference sequence). The CDR3 loop is CASSQAGVTYEQYF. Written as DNA, the CDR3 is TGTGCCAGCAGCCAGGCGGGAGTAACCTACGAGCAGTACTTC.

The chain combines TRBV18 with TRBJ2-1, with 10 bases that match TRBD2. Trimming cost V 4 bases and J 7 bases; bases outside gene matches: 13. This CDR3 spans 17 amino acids. CDR1 KGHSH and CDR2 LQKENI come from the germline V gene. CDR3 DNA sequence: TGTGCCAGCTCACAAACCATTATAGCGGGAGGAGCGAATGAGCAGTTCTTC. It codes for CASSQTIIAGGANEQFF.

V and J are TRBV6-5 and TRBJ1-5; D gene uncertain. Per germline, CDR1 MNHEY and CDR2 SVGAGI. The CDR3 is 14 amino acids. V lost 0 bases to trimming and J lost 5 bases, with 8 bases between them. The CDR3 protein is CASSYSGVHQPQHF. The CDR3 bases are TGTGCCAGCAGTTACTCCGGAGTTCATCAGCCCCAGCATTTT.

The CDR3 sequence: CSASFPGLVKPTDTQYF. CDR3 in DNA: TGCAGTGCTAGTTTCCCCGGACTAGTCAAACCTACAGATACGCAGTATTTT. The genes are TRBV20-1 and TRBJ2-3, with 7 bases fitting TRBD2. V was clipped by 3 bases and J by 3 bases; unmatched bases: 15. This CDR3 has 17 residues. CDR1 DFQATT and CDR2 SNEGSKA come from the germline V gene (reference sequence).

The V gene is TRBV9, the J gene TRBJ1-1; D unclear. Germline V gene lookup returns CDR1 SGDLS and CDR2 YYNGEE. V lost 0 bases and J lost 10, with 13 bases in between. This CDR3 is built from 13 residues. CDR3: CASSVDTFAGAFF. The CDR3 bases are TGTGCCAGCAGCGTAGACACTTTTGCGGGAGCTTTCTTT.

The chain links TRBV18 to TRBJ1-1, with 8 bases matching TRBD1. The CDR3 covers 15 residues. The J segment lost 3 bases and the V segment lost 3 bases, leaving 6 bases of the junction unmatched. Looked up from germline, CDR1 is KGHSH and CDR2 is LQKENI. The CDR3 protein is CASSPGTGWDTEAFF. For the CDR3, the DNA is TGTGCCAGCTCACCCGGGACAGGTTGGGACACTGAAGCTTTCTTT.

This clone came up once. The genes are TRBV12-3 or TRBV12-4 and TRBJ1-2; TRBD1 matches at 7 bases. J was trimmed by 7 bases and V by 2 bases; bases with no gene match: 4. The CDR3 is made up of 13 amino acids. CDR3: CASSLRTGSGYTF. The CDR3 nucleotides are TGTGCCAGCAGTTTACGGACAGGCTCTGGCTACACCTTC.

This clone was observed once. V usage is TRBV11-2 and J usage is TRBJ1-4; TRBD1 might be the D (5 bases). Per germline, CDR1 SGHAT and CDR2 FQNNGV. V was shortened by 2 bases and J by 3 bases, with 7 bases between the two germline ends. CDR3 size: 14 residues. The CDR3 nucleotides read TGTGCCAGCAGCTTAACCAGGGCTAATGAAAAACTGTTTTTT. The encoded protein is CASSLTRANEKLFF.